Listed below are T cell receptor beta chains from one sample, sequenced in a study of blood T cell repertoires in COVID-19. TCRdb's copy holds only in-frame clones and misses some; the assay was immunoSEQ multiplex PCR. Seen here are 200,000 to 250,000 clones, 90% observed once, and the top ten hold roughly 16%. The sample consisted of PBMCs or T cells enriched from blood (not recorded which). These receptors all stem from a man aged 25 to 45 who had been exposed to COVID-19. Both conserved end residues are part of each CDR3. Each record gives: CDR3 protein, CDR3 DNA, V gene, J gene, clone size, D gene. The D gene is left open where the match is weak. Where a row states a size, it is once, few, many or the class of an expanded clone; other rows omit it.

CDR3: CASSQGHSGYEQYF; DNA: TGTGCTAGTTCCCAGGGACACTCTGGGTACGAGCAGTACTTC; V: TRBV12-5; J: TRBJ2-7; size: NA; D: NA
CDR3: CASSETQLNYGYTF; DNA: TGTGCCAGCAGTGAAACACAGCTTAACTATGGCTACACCTTC; V: TRBV6-1; J: TRBJ1-2; size: few; D: NA
CDR3: CASSLVFTGGSFPHGYTF; DNA: TGTGCCAGCAGCTTAGTATTTACAGGGGGCTCCTTTCCTCATGGCTACACCTTC; V: TRBV7-6; J: TRBJ1-2; size: NA; D: TRBD1
CDR3: CASSLVQRGSTDTQYF; DNA: TGTGCCAGCAGCTTAGTCCAGCGGGGGTCCACAGATACGCAGTATTTT; V: TRBV11-2; J: TRBJ2-3; size: NA; D: TRBD2
CDR3: CASSPIAGRGFFEQFF; DNA: TGTGCCAGCAGCCCTATAGCGGGGCGAGGGTTTTTCGAGCAGTTCTTC; V: TRBV3-1/TRBV3-2; J: TRBJ2-1; size: NA; D: TRBD2
CDR3: CASSFSGAYEQYF; DNA: TGCGCCAGCAGCTTTTCCGGAGCCTACGAGCAGTACTTC; V: TRBV5-1; J: TRBJ2-7; size: NA; D: NA
CDR3: CASSEGQGANTEAFF; DNA: TGTGCCAGCAGTGAGGGACAGGGGGCGAACACTGAAGCTTTCTTT; V: TRBV2; J: TRBJ1-1; size: NA; D: TRBD1
CDR3: CASTTELSPLHF; DNA: TGTGCCAGCACGACAGAACTTTCACCCCTCCACTTT; V: TRBV2; J: TRBJ1-6; size: NA; D: NA
CDR3: CASSRARADTQYF; DNA: TGTGCCAGCAGCCGAGCCCGAGCAGATACGCAGTATTTT; V: TRBV3-1/TRBV3-2; J: TRBJ2-3; size: NA; D: NA
CDR3: CASSATGTREETQYF; DNA: TGTGCCAGCAGCGCAACCGGGACTAGAGAGGAGACCCAGTACTTC; V: TRBV7-9; J: TRBJ2-5; size: NA; D: TRBD2
CDR3: CASNTATLSGNTIYF; DNA: TGTGCCAGCAATACAGCTACGCTCTCTGGAAACACCATATATTTT; V: TRBV6-5; J: TRBJ1-3; size: NA; D: NA
CDR3: CASSEAGAYRIHYEQYF; DNA: TGTGCCAGCAGTGAAGCAGGGGCTTACAGGATCCATTACGAGCAGTACTTC; V: TRBV6-1; J: TRBJ2-7; size: NA; D: NA
CDR3: CASNLRQGYNSPLHF; DNA: TGTGCCAGCAACTTACGACAGGGGTATAATTCACCCCTCCACTTT; V: TRBV6-5; J: TRBJ1-6; size: NA; D: TRBD1